The subject of this entry is one T cell receptor beta chain. These data originate in a study of blood T cell repertoires in COVID-19. Across the whole study: The United States, Italy and Spain were the sources of the acute and convalescent COVID-19 samples.

As processed by the authors: The authors estimated nucleated cell counts from reference gene primer amplification. Profiled with immunoSEQ multiplex PCR; TCRdb holds only in-frame clones, not every one. For V, J and clone size, that table is used; D and trimming come from the DNA. The sample contains 45,000 or so clones, roughly 80% of which appear only once. The CDR3 covers 17 residues. The V gene's germline CDR1 is KGHDR and CDR2 SFDVKD. V dropped 5 bases and J dropped 0; count of bases not matched to a gene: 10. Sequencing input: peripheral blood. This TCR derives from a human donor in a cohort sampled during active COVID-19. The rearrangement joins TRBV24-1 to TRBJ2-5, with 8 bases fitting TRBD2. CDR3 bases: TGTGCCACCAGTGGAACAGGCGGGGGGTCGGACCAAGAGACCCAGTACTTC. Its protein product is CATSGTGGGSDQETQYF.